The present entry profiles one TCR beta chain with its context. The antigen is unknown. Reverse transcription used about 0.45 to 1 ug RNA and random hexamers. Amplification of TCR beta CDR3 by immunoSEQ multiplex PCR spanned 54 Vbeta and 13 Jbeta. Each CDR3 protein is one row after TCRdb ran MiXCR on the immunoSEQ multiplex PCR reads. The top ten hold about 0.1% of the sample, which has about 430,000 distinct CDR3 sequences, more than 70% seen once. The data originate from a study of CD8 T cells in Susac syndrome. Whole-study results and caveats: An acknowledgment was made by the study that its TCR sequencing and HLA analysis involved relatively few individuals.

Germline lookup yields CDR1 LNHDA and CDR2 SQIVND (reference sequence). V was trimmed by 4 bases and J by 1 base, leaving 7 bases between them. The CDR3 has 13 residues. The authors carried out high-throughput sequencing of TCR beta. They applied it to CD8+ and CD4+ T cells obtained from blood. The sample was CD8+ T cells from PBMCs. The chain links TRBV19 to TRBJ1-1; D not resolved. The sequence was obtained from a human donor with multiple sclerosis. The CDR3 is CASSTWRNTEAFF. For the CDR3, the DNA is TGTGCCAGTAGTACCTGGAGGAACACTGAAGCTTTCTTT.